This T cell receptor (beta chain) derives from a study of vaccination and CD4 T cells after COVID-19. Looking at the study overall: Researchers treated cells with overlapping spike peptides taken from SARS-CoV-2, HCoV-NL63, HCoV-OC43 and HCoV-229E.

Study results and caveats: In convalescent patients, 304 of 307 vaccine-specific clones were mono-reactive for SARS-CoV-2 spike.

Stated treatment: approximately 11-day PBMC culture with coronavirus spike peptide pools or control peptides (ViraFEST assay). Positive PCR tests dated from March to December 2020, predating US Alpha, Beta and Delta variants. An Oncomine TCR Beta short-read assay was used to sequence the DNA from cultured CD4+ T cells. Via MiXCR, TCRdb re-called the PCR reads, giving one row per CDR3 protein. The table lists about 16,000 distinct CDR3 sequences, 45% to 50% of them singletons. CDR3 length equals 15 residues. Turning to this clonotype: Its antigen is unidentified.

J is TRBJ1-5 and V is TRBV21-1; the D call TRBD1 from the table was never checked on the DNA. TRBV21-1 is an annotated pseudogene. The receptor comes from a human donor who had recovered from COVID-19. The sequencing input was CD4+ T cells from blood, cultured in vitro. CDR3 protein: CASSKEGAGNQPQHF. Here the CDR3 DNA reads TGTGCCAGCAGCAAAGAGGGGGCAGGCAATCAGCCCCAGCATTTT.